These 32 T cell receptor beta chains originate from one sample sequenced in a study of graft-versus-host responses after intestinal transplantation. Data came from immunoSEQ multiplex PCR; TCRdb stores just in-frame clones and leaves some out. This sample carries 85,000 to 110,000 clones, approximately 93% of them seen once, and the ten largest clones take more than 0.9%. These receptors have no known antigen. Sequencing was performed on unstimulated CD8+ T cells sorted from spleen or lymph node cells, taken before intestinal transplant. The receptors were sampled from a human donor who received an intestinal transplant.

A single count supports this clone. The chain links TRBV4-1 to TRBJ2-7; the D is unclear. The CDR3 is 15 residues long. Trimming removed 4 bases at V and 5 bases at J, with 18 bases between. Germline CDR1 and CDR2: MGHRA and YSYEKL. As DNA, the CDR3 is TGCGCCAGCAGCCTAAGGGTCGGCGGTAGTGACGAGCAGTACTTC. Translating it yields CASSLRVGGSDEQYF.

In this sample, this clone turned up once. The chain carries TRBV27 and TRBJ1-2, with 10 bases aligning to TRBD1. The germline V gene encodes CDR1 MNHEY and CDR2 SMNVEV (reference sequence). This CDR3 is 12 amino acids long. Losses at the gene ends were 6 bases for V and 5 bases for J; bases not matched to a gene: 0. CDR3: CASRDRGYGYTF. In nucleotides, the CDR3 is TGTGCCAGCAGGGACAGGGGGTATGGCTACACCTTC.

The CDR3 reads CASSLPRDVTEAFF. In DNA form, the CDR3 reads TGTGCCAGCAGCTTACCCAGGGATGTCACTGAAGCTTTCTTT. The gene calls are TRBV7-9 and TRBJ1-1, with TRBD1 as a possible D gene (5 bases). Germline V CDR1 and CDR2: SEHNR, FQNEAQ (reference sequence). V lost 2 bases and J lost 4, with 11 bases in between. The CDR3 loop spans 14 amino acids.

V gene TRBV6-9 combines with J gene TRBJ1-2; D gene uncertain. The V gene's germline CDR1 is MNHGY and CDR2 SVAAGI. Trimming cost V 1 base and J 4 bases, with 10 bases left between them. There are 14 residues in the CDR3. CDR3 DNA: TGTGCCAGCAGTTATTGCACACCCTGCTATGGCTACACCTTC. Translation gives CASSYCTPCYGYTF.

CDR3 nucleotide sequence: TGTGCCAGCAGCTTAGGATGGGAGAGTAACTACGAGCAGTACTTC. Its translation: CASSLGWESNYEQYF. This rearrangement joins TRBV11-2 to TRBJ2-7; the D gene is possibly TRBD2 (5 bases). This CDR3 spans 15 amino acids. Trimming took 1 base from V and 3 from J, leaving 13 bases between them. Per germline, CDR1 SGHAT and CDR2 FQNNGV.

The rearrangement links TRBV4-1 to TRBJ2-2; 8 bases align to TRBD2. The V segment lost 4 bases and the J segment 5 bases; nucleotides outside the gene matches: 6. The germline V gene has CDR1 MGHRA and CDR2 YSYEKL. The CDR3 covers 15 residues. CDR3 sequence: CASSPSGGATGELFF. The CDR3 nucleotides read TGCGCCAGCAGCCCCAGCGGGGGAGCAACCGGGGAGCTGTTTTTT.

The chain employs TRBV2 and TRBJ2-7; TRBD2 aligns across 8 bases. This CDR3 spans 17 amino acids. Germline V gives CDR1 SNHLY, CDR2 FYNNEI. The junction had 12 bases not matched to a gene; V was cut back by 5 bases and J by 0 bases. The chain's CDR3 is CASSYGLAVRGSYEQYF. The CDR3, as DNA: TGTGCCAGCAGTTATGGACTAGCCGTCCGGGGCTCCTACGAGCAGTACTTC. The variable domain in full, completed from reference TRBV2 and TRBJ2-7, reads EPEVTQTPSHQVTQMGQEVILRCVPISNHLYFYWYRQILGQKVEFLVSFYNNEISEKSEIFDDQFSVERPDGSNFTLKIRSTKLEDSAMYFCASSYGLAVRGSYEQYFGPGTRLTVT.

This chain's CDR3 is CASSPPEVGNTEAFF. Here the CDR3 DNA reads TGCGCCAGCAGCCCGCCGGAGGTGGGGAACACTGAAGCTTTCTTT. The chain combines TRBV5-1 with TRBJ1-1; D gene unclear. The germline V gene has CDR1 SGHRS and CDR2 YFSETQ. CDR3 length: 15 residues. V lost 4 bases and J 1 base, leaving 14 bases between the germline ends.

The chain recombines TRBV13 with TRBJ2-3; maybe TRBD1 (6 bases). The length of the CDR3 is 16 residues. CDR1 PRHDT and CDR2 FYEKMQ come from the germline V gene (reference sequence). Trimming left V 6 bases short and J 2 bases short, with 18 bases between. The CDR3 DNA reads as TGTGCCAGCAGTACACTCGGACAGTTACTCACAGATACGCAGTATTTT. Its protein is CASSTLGQLLTDTQYF.

The V call is TRBV5-1, the J call TRBJ1-1; 7 bases are a match to TRBD1. With V trimmed by 2 bases and J by 2 bases, 6 bases remained unmatched. CDR3 length: 15 residues. Germline V gene sequence: CDR1 SGHRS, CDR2 YFSETQ. The CDR3 loop is CASSFTGQINTEAFF. In DNA form, the CDR3 reads TGCGCCAGCAGCTTTACGGGACAGATTAACACTGAAGCTTTCTTT.

The V gene is TRBV5-6, the J gene TRBJ2-1; D ambiguous. Trimming took off 4 bases at V and 6 bases at J, with 14 bases between the two ends. Germline V CDR1 and CDR2: SGHDT, YYEEEE. The CDR3 contains 14 residues. The CDR3 region is CASSPGRVRNEQFF. As DNA, the CDR3 is TGTGCCAGCAGCCCAGGCCGGGTCCGCAATGAGCAGTTCTTC.

This clone appeared a single time. The chain is built from TRBV13 and TRBJ2-4; 11 bases are a match to TRBD2. Germline CDR1 is PRHDT and CDR2 is FYEKMQ (reference sequence). This CDR3 has 18 residues. J was trimmed by 0 bases and V by 1 base; bases with no gene match: 5. CDR3 sequence (DNA): TGTGCCAGCAGCTTAGCTAGCGGGGGGCCAGTAGCCAAAAACATTCAGTACTTC. Translation gives CASSLASGGPVAKNIQYF.

This clone was found a few times. The gene calls are TRBV7-9 and TRBJ1-6, with a tentative D call TRBD1 (6 bases). Trimming took 6 bases from V and 6 from J, leaving 12 bases between them. Per germline, CDR1 SEHNR and CDR2 FQNEAQ (reference sequence). CDR3 size: 14 residues. The CDR3 region has the DNA TGTGCCAGCAGAGACAGGTTAAGTAATTCACCCCTCCACTTT. It translates to CASRDRLSNSPLHF. Filled out from reference TRBV7-9 and TRBJ1-6, the complete variable domain reads DTGVSQNPRHKITKRGQNVTFRCDPISEHNRLYWYRQTLGQGPEFLTYFQNEAQLEKSRLLSDRFSAERPKGSFSTLEIQRTEQGDSAMYLCASRDRLSNSPLHFGNGTRLTVT.

The chain couples TRBV2 to TRBJ1-5; 9 bases line up with TRBD1. The CDR3 sequence is 11 residues long. Looked up from germline, CDR1 is SNHLY and CDR2 is FYNNEI. Germline trimming cut 9 bases from V and 8 bases from J; bases unmatched to any gene: 2. The CDR3 bases are TGTGCCAGTAGGGACAGGGAGCCCCAGCATTTT. This codes for CASRDREPQHF.

V usage is TRBV2 and J usage is TRBJ2-1, with D possibly matching TRBD2 (6 bases). This CDR3 is 13 amino acids long. The germline V gene encodes CDR1 SNHLY and CDR2 FYNNEI. V shed 9 bases and J shed 3 bases, with 12 bases lying between them. The CDR3 DNA is TGTGCCAGTGAGTTCGGGGGCTACAATGAGCAGTTCTTC. It codes for CASEFGGYNEQFF. Full variable domain (remainder filled in from reference TRBV2 and TRBJ2-1): EPEVTQTPSHQVTQMGQEVILRCVPISNHLYFYWYRQILGQKVEFLVSFYNNEISEKSEIFDDQFSVERPDGSNFTLKIRSTKLEDSAMYFCASEFGGYNEQFFGPGTRLTVL.

V usage is TRBV27 and J usage is TRBJ2-1, with 7 bases lining up with TRBD1. The CDR3 runs 15 residues. The germline V gene encodes CDR1 MNHEY and CDR2 SMNVEV (reference sequence). The V and J ends lost 5 bases and 7 bases, in that order; junction bases with no gene match: 11. The CDR3 loop is CASSVQGGRWNEQFF. For the CDR3, the DNA is TGTGCCAGCAGTGTACAAGGGGGCAGGTGGAATGAGCAGTTCTTC.

The chain uses TRBV13 and TRBJ2-1; D remains ambiguous. Looked up from germline, CDR1 is PRHDT and CDR2 is FYEKMQ (reference sequence). There are 12 residues in the CDR3. V gave up 1 base and J gave up 7 bases, with 5 bases separating them. CDR3: CASSLALNEQFF. The CDR3 bases are TGTGCCAGCAGCTTAGCGCTTAATGAGCAGTTCTTC.

The chain has TRBV6-1 and TRBJ1-5, with 7 positions matching TRBD1. This CDR3 has 12 amino acids. Germline assignment: CDR1 MNHNS and CDR2 SASEGT. V was pared by 6 bases and J by 5 bases, with 1 base of the junction left unmatched. The CDR3 is CASRQGDQPQHF. In nucleotides, the CDR3 is TGTGCCAGCAGGCAGGGGGATCAGCCCCAGCATTTT.

The chain carries TRBV7-6 and TRBJ2-1; 9 bases line up with TRBD1. The CDR3 extends over 16 amino acids. The germline CDR1 and CDR2 sequences are SGHVS and FNYEAQ. The trim removed 2 bases at V and 3 bases at J, leaving 5 bases unmatched. CDR3: CASSLSTTGGYNEQFF. The CDR3 DNA reads as TGTGCCAGCAGCTTATCCACGACAGGGGGCTACAATGAGCAGTTCTTC. The variable domain in full, with the rest retrieved from reference TRBV7-6 and TRBJ2-1, is GAGVSQSPRYKVTKRGQDVALRCDPISGHVSLYWYRQALGQGPEFLTYFNYEAQQDKSGLPNDRFSAERPEGSISTLTIQRTEQRDSAMYRCASSLSTTGGYNEQFFGPGTRLTVL.

This clone was seen just once. The rearrangement uses TRBV4-2 and TRBJ1-2; 8 nucleotides align to TRBD1. The germline V gene encodes CDR1 LGHNA and CDR2 YNFKEQ. The CDR3 runs to 15 residues. Germline trimming cut 1 base from V and 7 bases from J; bases unmatched to any gene: 8. DNA of the CDR3: TGTGCCAGCAGCCAAGTTTCGACAGGGGTGGCTGGCTACACCTTC. It translates to CASSQVSTGVAGYTF.

The chain has TRBV7-6 and TRBJ2-5; 8 bases match TRBD2. There are 15 residues in the CDR3. Losses at the gene ends were 1 base for V and 4 bases for J; bases not matched to a gene: 5. Germline V gives CDR1 SGHVS, CDR2 FNYEAQ. CDR3 protein: CASSLVGLDPETQYF. The CDR3 DNA sequence: TGTGCCAGCAGCTTAGTGGGACTAGACCCAGAGACCCAGTACTTC.

The rearrangement links TRBV11-2 to TRBJ2-7, with D perhaps matching TRBD1 or TRBD2 (5 bases each). Germline loops: CDR1 SGHAT, CDR2 FQNNGV. V dropped 7 bases and J dropped 4 bases, with 14 bases sitting between them. There are 13 residues in the CDR3. DNA of the CDR3: TGTGCCAGCAACCCGGGGCTCGCGTACGAGCAGTACTTC. Encoded protein: CASNPGLAYEQYF.

The V and J genes are TRBV4-1 and TRBJ2-7; 9 bases line up with TRBD1. The CDR3 loop spans 19 amino acids. V lost 0 bases, J lost 1 base, and 13 bases stayed unmatched. Looked up from germline, CDR1 is MGHRA and CDR2 is YSYEKL. CDR3 region: CASSQDPSGQGILSYEQYF. The CDR3 DNA sequence: TGCGCCAGCAGCCAAGATCCCAGCGGACAGGGGATTCTTTCCTACGAGCAGTACTTC.

The genes are TRBV2 and TRBJ2-1; TRBD1 might be the D (5 bases). Trimming pared 10 bases from V and 0 bases from J, leaving 10 bases between. Germline assignment: CDR1 SNHLY and CDR2 FYNNEI. The CDR3 has 13 amino acids. In DNA form, the CDR3 reads TGTGCCAAAGGACACCACTCCTACAATGAGCAGTTCTTC. Translation: CAKGHHSYNEQFF.

This clone has only one observation. Here the CDR3 reads CASSKRLAGGQETQYF. CDR3 nucleotides: TGTGCCAGCAGCAAACGCCTAGCGGGGGGCCAAGAGACCCAGTACTTC. This rearrangement joins TRBV21-1 to TRBJ2-5; the tabulated D call, TRBD2, remains unverified against the DNA. TRBV21-1 is listed as a pseudogene. The CDR3 has 16 amino acids.

The J gene is TRBJ1-1, the V gene TRBV6-4; D is ambiguous. The V and J ends lost 0 bases and 7 bases respectively, with 6 bases between them. This CDR3 is built from 12 residues. The V gene's germline CDR1 is MRHNA and CDR2 SNTAGT. Here the CDR3 reads CASSDSECEAFF. CDR3 DNA: TGTGCCAGCAGTGACTCGGAGTGTGAAGCTTTCTTT.

CDR3 in amino acids: CASNSQGPGRIKQYF. CDR3 in DNA: TGTGCCAGCAATTCGCAGGGGCCCGGGAGGATCAAGCAGTATTTT. The rearrangement uses TRBV5-8 and TRBJ2-3, with D possibly TRBD2 on 7 matching bases. CDR3 length: 15 amino acids. In germline, CDR1 is SGHTS, CDR2 YDEGEE. Trimming cost V 6 bases and J 11 bases, with 25 bases left between them.

The V gene is TRBV29-1, the J gene TRBJ2-1; 12 bases match TRBD2. The CDR3 loop spans 13 amino acids. Germline V gene lookup returns CDR1 SQVTM and CDR2 ANQGSEA. Unmatched junction bases numbered 7, after V lost 1 base and J lost 15 bases. The CDR3 coding sequence is TGCAGCGTTGAAGTCCTAGCGGGGGGGCGTGGGTTCTTC. Protein sequence: CSVEVLAGGRGFF.

This chain links TRBV2 with TRBJ2-3, with D perhaps TRBD1 or TRBD2 (5 bases each). Trimming took 8 bases from V and 1 from J, leaving 10 bases between them. CDR1 and CDR2 (germline): SNHLY, FYNNEI. CDR3 length equals 13 residues. The CDR3 DNA reads TGTGCCAGCCCGGGACGAGGCACAGATACGCAGTATTTT. Residues: CASPGRGTDTQYF.

The V gene is TRBV2, the J gene TRBJ2-1; perhaps D is TRBD1 or TRBD2 (5 bases each). The CDR3 contains 16 residues. Germline lookup yields CDR1 SNHLY and CDR2 FYNNEI. Trimming left V 4 bases short and J 7 bases short, with 20 bases between. The CDR3 is CASSVVRGEARNEQFF. Here the CDR3 DNA reads TGTGCCAGCAGTGTGGTGAGGGGCGAGGCGCGAAATGAGCAGTTCTTC.

V and J are TRBV4-1 and TRBJ2-3; D unclear. This CDR3 is built from 17 residues. CDR1 is MGHRA, CDR2 YSYEKL, per germline. The V end was cut by 3 bases, the J end by 2 bases, with 18 bases between. Written as DNA, the CDR3 is TGCGCCAGCAGCCAGCCCCCTGTTACTGTAAACACAGATACGCAGTATTTT. It codes for CASSQPPVTVNTDTQYF.

The J gene is TRBJ2-7, the V gene TRBV19; D gene unclear. This CDR3 region has 13 residues. V was shortened by 6 bases and J by 3 bases, with 12 bases between the two germline ends. Germline lookup yields CDR1 LNHDA and CDR2 SQIVND (reference sequence). CDR3 DNA sequence: TGTGCCAGTAGCCCAGGTAGTAGCTACGAGCAGTACTTC. Its translation is CASSPGSSYEQYF.